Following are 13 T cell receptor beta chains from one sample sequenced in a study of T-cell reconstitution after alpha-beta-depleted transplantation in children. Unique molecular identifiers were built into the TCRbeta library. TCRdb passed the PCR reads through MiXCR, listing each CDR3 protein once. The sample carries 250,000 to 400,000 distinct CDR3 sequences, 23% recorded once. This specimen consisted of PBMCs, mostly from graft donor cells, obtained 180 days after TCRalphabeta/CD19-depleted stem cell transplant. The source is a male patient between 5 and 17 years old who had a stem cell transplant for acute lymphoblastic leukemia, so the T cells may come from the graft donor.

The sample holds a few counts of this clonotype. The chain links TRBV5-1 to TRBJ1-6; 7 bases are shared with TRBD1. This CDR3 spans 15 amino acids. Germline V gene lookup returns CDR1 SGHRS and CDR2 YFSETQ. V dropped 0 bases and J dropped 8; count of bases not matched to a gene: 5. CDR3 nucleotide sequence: TGCGCCAGCAGCTTGGAGGACAGGCTGCATTCACCCCTCCACTTT. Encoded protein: CASSLEDRLHSPLHF.

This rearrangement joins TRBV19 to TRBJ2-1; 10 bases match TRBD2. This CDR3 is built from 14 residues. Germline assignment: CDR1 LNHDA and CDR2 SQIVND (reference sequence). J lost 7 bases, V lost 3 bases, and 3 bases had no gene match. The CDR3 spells CASSISGRANEQFF. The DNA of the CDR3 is TGTGCCAGTAGTATCAGCGGGAGGGCTAATGAGCAGTTCTTC. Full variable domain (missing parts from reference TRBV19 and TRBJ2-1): DGGITQSPKYLFRKEGQNVTLSCEQNLNHDAMYWYRQDPGQGLRLIYYSQIVNDFQKGDIAEGYSVSREKKESFPLTVTSAQKNPTAFYLCASSISGRANEQFFGPGTRLTVL.

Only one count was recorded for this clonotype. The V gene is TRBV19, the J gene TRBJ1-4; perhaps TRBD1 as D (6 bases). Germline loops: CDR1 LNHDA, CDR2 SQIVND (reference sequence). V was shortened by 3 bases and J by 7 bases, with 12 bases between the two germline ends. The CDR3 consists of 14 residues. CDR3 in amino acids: CASSISRTAEKLFF. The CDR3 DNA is TGTGCCAGTAGTATCTCCCGGACAGCTGAAAAACTGTTTTTT.

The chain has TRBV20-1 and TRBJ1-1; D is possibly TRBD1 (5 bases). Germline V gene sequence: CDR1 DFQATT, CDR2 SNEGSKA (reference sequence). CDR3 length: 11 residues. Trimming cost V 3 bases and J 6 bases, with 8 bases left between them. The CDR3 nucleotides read TGCAGTGCTAGCGGGACGCCTGAAGCTTTCTTT. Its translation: CSASGTPEAFF.

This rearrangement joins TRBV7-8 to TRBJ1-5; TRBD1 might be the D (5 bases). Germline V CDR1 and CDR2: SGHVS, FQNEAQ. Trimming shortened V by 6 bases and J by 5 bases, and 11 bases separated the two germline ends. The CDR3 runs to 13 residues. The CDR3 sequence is CASSSGGYQPQHF. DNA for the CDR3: TGTGCCAGCAGTTCGGGGGGATATCAGCCCCAGCATTTT. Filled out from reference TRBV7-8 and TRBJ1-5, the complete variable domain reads GAGVSQSPRYKVAKRGQDVALRCDPISGHVSLFWYQQALGQGPEFLTYFQNEAQLDKSGLPSDRFFAERPEGSVSTLKIQRTQQEDSAVYLCASSSGGYQPQHFGDGTRLSIL.

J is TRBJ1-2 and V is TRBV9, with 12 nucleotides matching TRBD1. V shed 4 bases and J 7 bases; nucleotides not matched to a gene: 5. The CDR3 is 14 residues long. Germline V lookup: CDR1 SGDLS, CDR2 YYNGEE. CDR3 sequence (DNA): TGTGCCAGCAGCAACAGGGACAGGGGGCCTGGCTACACCTTC. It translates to CASSNRDRGPGYTF.

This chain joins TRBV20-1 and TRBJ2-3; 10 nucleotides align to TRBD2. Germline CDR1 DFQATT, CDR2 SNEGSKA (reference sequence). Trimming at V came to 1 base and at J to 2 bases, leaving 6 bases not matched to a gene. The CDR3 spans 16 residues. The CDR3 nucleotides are TGCAGTGCTAGAGTGCGCCTAGCGGGGGTCACAGATACGCAGTATTTT. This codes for CSARVRLAGVTDTQYF.

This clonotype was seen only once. This CDR3 is CASSLVGHRTGELFF. The CDR3 DNA reads TGTGCCAGCAGCTTAGTGGGACACCGCACCGGGGAGCTGTTTTTT. The chain combines TRBV7-2 with TRBJ2-2, with a tentative D call TRBD1 (6 bases). Between the trimmed V and J ends, which lost 1 base and 4 bases, there was a span of 10 bases. CDR1 and CDR2 (germline): SGHTA, FQGNSA. The CDR3 runs to 15 residues.

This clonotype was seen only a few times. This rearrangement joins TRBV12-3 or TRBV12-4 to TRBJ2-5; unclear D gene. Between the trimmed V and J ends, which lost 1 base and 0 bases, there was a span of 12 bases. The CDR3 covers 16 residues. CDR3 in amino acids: CASSLGRSRYQETQYF. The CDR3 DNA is TGTGCCAGCAGTTTAGGACGGAGCCGGTACCAAGAGACCCAGTACTTC.

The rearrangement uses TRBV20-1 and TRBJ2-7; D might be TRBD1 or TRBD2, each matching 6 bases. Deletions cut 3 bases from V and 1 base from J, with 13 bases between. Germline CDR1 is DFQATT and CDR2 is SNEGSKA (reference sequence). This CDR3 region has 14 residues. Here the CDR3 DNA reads TGCAGTGCTAGCCGGGGGCAGGCGTCCTACGAGCAGTACTTC. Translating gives CSASRGQASYEQYF.

DNA for the CDR3: TGTGCCAGCAGCTTAGAGGCGGTGACTTACTCCTACGAGCAGTACTTC. It is translated as CASSLEAVTYSYEQYF. This chain joins TRBV7-6 and TRBJ2-7, with D unresolved. The CDR3 sequence is 16 residues long. Trimming pared 1 base from V and 0 bases from J, leaving 13 bases between. The germline gives CDR1 SGHVS, CDR2 FNYEAQ. The variable domain in full, completed from reference TRBV7-6 and TRBJ2-7, reads GAGVSQSPRYKVTKRGQDVALRCDPISGHVSLYWYRQALGQGPEFLTYFNYEAQQDKSGLPNDRFSAERPEGSISTLTIQRTEQRDSAMYRCASSLEAVTYSYEQYFGPGTRLTVT.

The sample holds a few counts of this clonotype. CDR3 sequence: CASSVVLVAIGPGLAHFYNEQFF. Here the CDR3 DNA reads TGTGCCAGCAGCGTAGTATTGGTAGCAATCGGCCCGGGACTAGCGCATTTCTACAATGAGCAGTTCTTC. This chain connects TRBV9 to TRBJ2-1; 10 positions agree with TRBD2. The CDR3 sequence is 23 residues long. With V trimmed by 0 bases and J by 3 bases, 24 bases remained unmatched. Germline V lookup: CDR1 SGDLS, CDR2 YYNGEE.

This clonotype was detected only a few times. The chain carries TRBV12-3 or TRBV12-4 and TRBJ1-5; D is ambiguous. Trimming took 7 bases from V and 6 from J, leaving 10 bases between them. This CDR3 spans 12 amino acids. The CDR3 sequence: CASTSGTQPQHF. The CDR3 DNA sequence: TGTGCCAGCACCTCCGGAACTCAGCCCCAGCATTTT.